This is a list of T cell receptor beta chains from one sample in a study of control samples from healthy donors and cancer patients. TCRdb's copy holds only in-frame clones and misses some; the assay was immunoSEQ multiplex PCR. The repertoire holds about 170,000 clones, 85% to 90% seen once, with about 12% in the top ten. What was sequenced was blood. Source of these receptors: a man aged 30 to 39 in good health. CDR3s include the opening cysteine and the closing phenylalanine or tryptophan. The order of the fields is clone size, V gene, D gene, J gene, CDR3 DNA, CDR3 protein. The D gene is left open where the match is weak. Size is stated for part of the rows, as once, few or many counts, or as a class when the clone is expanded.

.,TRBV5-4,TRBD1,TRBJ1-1,TGTGCCAGCACCGATCCTAGACAGGGTAACACTGAAGCTTTCTTT,CASTDPRQGNTEAFF
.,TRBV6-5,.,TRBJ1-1,TGTGCCAGCAGTCCTCAGCGGGGGTGGAGGGGGACTTTCTTT,CASSPQRGWRGTFF
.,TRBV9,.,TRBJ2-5,TGTGCCAGCAGCCCTAGGGGGGAGGGAGGCGCTGAGACCCAGTACTTC,CASSPRGEGGAETQYF
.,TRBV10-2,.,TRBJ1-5,TGCGCCAGCAGTGGAGGACAGACTAGCAATCAGCCCCAGCATTTT,CASSGGQTSNQPQHF
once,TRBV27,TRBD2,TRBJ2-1,TGTGCCAGCGGCGCGGGAGGCCCCAACAATGAGCAGTTCTTC,CASGAGGPNNEQFF
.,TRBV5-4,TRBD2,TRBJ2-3,TGTGCCAGCAGCCTTAGCGGGGGGGCGGTCACAGATACGCAGTATTTT,CASSLSGGAVTDTQYF
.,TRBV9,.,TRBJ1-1,TGTGCCAGCAGCGTATTCCCAGAGAACACTGAAGCTTTCTTT,CASSVFPENTEAFF
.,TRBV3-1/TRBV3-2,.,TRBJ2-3,TGTGCCAGCAACCGACTAGGAACAGATACGCAGTATTTT,CASNRLGTDTQYF
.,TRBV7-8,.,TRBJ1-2,TGTGCCAGCAGCTTAGCGGATTATGGGGGACCTAACTATGGCTACACCTTC,CASSLADYGGPNYGYTF
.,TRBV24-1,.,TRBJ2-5,TGTGCCACCAGTGATTTACCGCTAGGGACCCAGTACTTC,CATSDLPLGTQYF
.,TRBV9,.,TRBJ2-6,TGTGCCAGCACCTTATGGGGTACGGGGGCCAACGTCCTGACTTTC,CASTLWGTGANVLTF
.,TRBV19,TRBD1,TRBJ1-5,TGTGCCAGTATGGACAGGGTCTTTAGCAATCAGCCCCAGCATTTT,CASMDRVFSNQPQHF
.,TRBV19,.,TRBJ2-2,TGTGCCAGTAGTATAGGACCAGGTGCCTTTAACACCGGGGAGCTGTTTTTT,CASSIGPGAFNTGELFF
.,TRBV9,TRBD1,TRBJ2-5,TGTGCCAGCAGCCGACCCGGGACAGGCAACCAAGAGACCCAGTACTTC,CASSRPGTGNQETQYF
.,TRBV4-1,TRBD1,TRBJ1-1,TGCGCCAGCAGCCAAGATCCCCCAGGGGGTATGAACACTGAAGCTTTCTTT,CASSQDPPGGMNTEAFF
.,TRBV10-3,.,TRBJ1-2,TGTGCCATCAGTGAGCAGACAGCCTATGGCTACACCTTC,CAISEQTAYGYTF
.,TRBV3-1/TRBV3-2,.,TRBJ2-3,TGTGCCACCTCAGGGGTGGGGACAGATACGCAGTATTTT,CATSGVGTDTQYF
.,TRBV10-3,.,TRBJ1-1,TGTGCCATCAGTGAGTCTAGTAGGGAGAACACTGAAGCTTTCTTT,CAISESSRENTEAFF
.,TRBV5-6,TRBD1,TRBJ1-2,TGTGCCAGTACTACCCGGGACAGGGGAGGGACAAATGGCTACACCTTC,CASTTRDRGGTNGYTF
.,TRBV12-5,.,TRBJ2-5,TGTGCTAGTGGACGCGACATTCAAGAGACCCAGTACTTC,CASGRDIQETQYF
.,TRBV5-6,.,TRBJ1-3,TGTGCCAGCAGCTCCCGGGACCGCTCTGGAAACACCATATATTTT,CASSSRDRSGNTIYF
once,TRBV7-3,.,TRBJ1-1,TGTGCCAGCACCCTAGGGGCCGGGGACACTGAAGCTTTCTTT,CASTLGAGDTEAFF
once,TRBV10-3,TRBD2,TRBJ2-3,TGTGCCATCAGTGACAGGGTTAGCGGGGACCGATATCCCACAGATACGCAGTATTTT,CAISDRVSGDRYPTDTQYF
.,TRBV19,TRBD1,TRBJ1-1,TGTGCCACCCGGACAGGGCGTGAAACTGAAGCTTTCTTT,CATRTGRETEAFF
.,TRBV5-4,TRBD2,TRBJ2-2,TGTGCCAGCAGCTTCGGAGCGGTAGCGGGTGGAGGGGAGCTGTTTTTT,CASSFGAVAGGGELFF
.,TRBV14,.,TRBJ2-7,TGTGCCAGCAGCCAGAGCCAGAAAGCCTACGAGCAGTACTTC,CASSQSQKAYEQYF
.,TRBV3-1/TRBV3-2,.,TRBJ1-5,TGTGCCAGCAGCCAAGGGGCTGGGGGCAACAATCAGCCCCAGCATTTT,CASSQGAGGNNQPQHF
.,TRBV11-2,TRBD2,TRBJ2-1,TGTGCCAGCGCGCTAGCGGGCCACAATGAGCAGTTCTTC,CASALAGHNEQFF
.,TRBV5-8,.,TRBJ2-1,TGTGCCAGCAGCCCCAGACTAGGAGCCGACAATGAGCAGTTCTTC,CASSPRLGADNEQFF
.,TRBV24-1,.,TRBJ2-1,TGTGCCACCAGTTCCTCTCAGGGGAACAATGAGCAGTTCTTC,CATSSSQGNNEQFF
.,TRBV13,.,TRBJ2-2,TGTGCCAGCGGGGCCCTACCTCCGAACACCGGGGAGCTGTTTTTT,CASGALPPNTGELFF
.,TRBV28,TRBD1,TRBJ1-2,TGTGCCACCCTGGCCCGGGACAGTGGATACACCTTC,CATLARDSGYTF
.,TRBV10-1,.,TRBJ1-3,TGCGCCAGACGACCCGGGCTCCGAATTCCCTCTGGAAACACCATATATTTT,CARRPGLRIPSGNTIYF
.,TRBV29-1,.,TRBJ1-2,TGCAGCGTTGAGCCCAGGGATGACTATGGCTACACCTTC,CSVEPRDDYGYTF
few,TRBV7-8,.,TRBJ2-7,TGTGCCAGCAACATTCCAGGGGCGGCCTACGAGCAGTACTTC,CASNIPGAAYEQYF
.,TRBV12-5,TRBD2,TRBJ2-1,TGTGCTAGTGGTTCGGGTAGCGGGAGCAATGAGCAGTTCTTC,CASGSGSGSNEQFF
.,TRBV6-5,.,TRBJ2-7,TGTGCCAGCAGTTACTCGGGGCCCTACGAGCAGTACTTC,CASSYSGPYEQYF
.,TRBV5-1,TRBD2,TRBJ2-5,TGCGCCAGCAGCGATGTCCGACTAGCTGAAGAGACCCAGTACTTC,CASSDVRLAEETQYF
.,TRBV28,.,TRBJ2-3,TGTGCCAGCAGCCACACAGATACGCAGTATTTT,CASSHTDTQYF
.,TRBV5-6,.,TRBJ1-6,TGTGCCAGCAGCTTCCTACCGACGCCCAATTCACCCCTCCACTTT,CASSFLPTPNSPLHF
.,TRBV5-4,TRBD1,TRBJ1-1,TGTGCCAGCAGCTGGGGGGGACAGGTGAACACTGAAGCTTTCTTT,CASSWGGQVNTEAFF
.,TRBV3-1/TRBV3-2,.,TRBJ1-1,TGTGCCAGCAGCCCGTCCTACCAGGGGTCGGGAGAGGCTTTCTTT,CASSPSYQGSGEAFF
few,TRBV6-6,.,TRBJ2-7,TGTGCCAGCAGCCCCGCGCTTTCGGGGTCCTACGAGCAGTACTTC,CASSPALSGSYEQYF
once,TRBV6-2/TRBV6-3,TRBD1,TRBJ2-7,TGTGCCAGCAGTTCCCATGGACAGGGAATCAACTACGAGCAGTACTTC,CASSSHGQGINYEQYF
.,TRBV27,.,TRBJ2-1,TGTGCCAGCAGTTTATCAGGGTCCGATGAGCAGTTCTTC,CASSLSGSDEQFF
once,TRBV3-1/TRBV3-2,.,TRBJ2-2,TGTGCCAGCAGCCTTTCGGTGAACACCGGGGAGCTGTTTTTT,CASSLSVNTGELFF
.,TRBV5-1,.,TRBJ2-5,TGCGCCAGCAGCACTCTTCAGGGGAGAGAGACCCAGTACTTC,CASSTLQGRETQYF
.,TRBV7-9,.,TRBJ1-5,TGTGCCAGCAGCTTATTTGGTCAGCCCCAGCATTTT,CASSLFGQPQHF
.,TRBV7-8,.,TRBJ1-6,TGTGCCAGCAGCTCTAGGACGTGGGGGAATTCACCCCTCCACTTT,CASSSRTWGNSPLHF
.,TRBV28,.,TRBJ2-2,TGTGCCAGCATCGCGAAGGACTGGTCAAAATTCGTACACGGGGAGCTGTTTTTT,CASIAKDWSKFVHGELFF
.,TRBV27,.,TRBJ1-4,TGTGCCAGTTCTAGGCTTAATGAAAAACTGTTTTTT,CASSRLNEKLFF
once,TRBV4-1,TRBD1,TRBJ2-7,TGCGCCAGCAGCGCGAGGGACAGAAGAGACTACGAGCAGTACTTC,CASSARDRRDYEQYF
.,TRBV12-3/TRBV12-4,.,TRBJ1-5,TGTGCCAGCACTGGGGGCAATCAGCCCCAGCATTTT,CASTGGNQPQHF